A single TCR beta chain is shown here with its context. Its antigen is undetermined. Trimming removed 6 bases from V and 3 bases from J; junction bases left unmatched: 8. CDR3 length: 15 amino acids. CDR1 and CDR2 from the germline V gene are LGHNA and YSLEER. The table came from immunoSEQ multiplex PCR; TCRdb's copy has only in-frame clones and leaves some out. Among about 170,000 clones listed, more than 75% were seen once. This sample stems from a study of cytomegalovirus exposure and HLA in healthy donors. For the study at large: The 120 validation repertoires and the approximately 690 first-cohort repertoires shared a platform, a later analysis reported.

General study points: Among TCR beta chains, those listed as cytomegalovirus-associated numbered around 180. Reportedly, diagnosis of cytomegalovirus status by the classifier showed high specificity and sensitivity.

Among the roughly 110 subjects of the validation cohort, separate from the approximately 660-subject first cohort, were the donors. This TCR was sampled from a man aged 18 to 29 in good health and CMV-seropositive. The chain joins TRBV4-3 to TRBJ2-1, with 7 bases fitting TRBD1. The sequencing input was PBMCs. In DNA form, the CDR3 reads TGCGCCAGCAGTCCCGGGACAGCATTCTACAATGAGCAGTTCTTC. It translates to CASSPGTAFYNEQFF.